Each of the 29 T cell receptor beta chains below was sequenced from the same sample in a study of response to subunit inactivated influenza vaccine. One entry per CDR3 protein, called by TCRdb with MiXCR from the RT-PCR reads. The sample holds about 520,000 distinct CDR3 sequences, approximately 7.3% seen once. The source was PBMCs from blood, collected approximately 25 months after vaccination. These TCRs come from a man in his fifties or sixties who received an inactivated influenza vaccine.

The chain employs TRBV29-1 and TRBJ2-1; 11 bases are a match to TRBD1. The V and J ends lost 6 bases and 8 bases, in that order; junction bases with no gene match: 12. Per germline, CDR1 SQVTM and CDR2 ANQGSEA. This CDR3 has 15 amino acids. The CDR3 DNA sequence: TGCAGCGTCGGAGGACAGGGGGCGCGGTCCTATGAGCAGTTCTTC. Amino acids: CSVGGQGARSYEQFF.

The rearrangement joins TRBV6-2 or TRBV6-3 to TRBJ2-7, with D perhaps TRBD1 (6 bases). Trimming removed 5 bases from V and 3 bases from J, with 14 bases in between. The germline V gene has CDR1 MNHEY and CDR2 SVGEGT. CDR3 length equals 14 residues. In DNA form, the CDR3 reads TGTGCCAGCAGTACCCAGGGGTTCCGCTACGAGCAGTACTTC. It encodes CASSTQGFRYEQYF.

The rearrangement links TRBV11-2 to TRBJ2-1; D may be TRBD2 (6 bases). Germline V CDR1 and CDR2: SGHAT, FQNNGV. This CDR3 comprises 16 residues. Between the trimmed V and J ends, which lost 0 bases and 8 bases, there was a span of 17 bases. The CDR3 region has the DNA TGTGCCAGCAGCTTAGAAAGCCCGGGACTGAACCATGAGCAGTTCTTC. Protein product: CASSLESPGLNHEQFF.

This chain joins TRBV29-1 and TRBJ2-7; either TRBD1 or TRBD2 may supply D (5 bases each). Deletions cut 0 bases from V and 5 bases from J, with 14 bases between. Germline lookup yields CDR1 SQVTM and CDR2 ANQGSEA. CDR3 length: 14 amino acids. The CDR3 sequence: CSVEDRRRGNEQYF. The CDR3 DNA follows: TGCAGCGTTGAAGATAGACGTCGGGGCAACGAGCAGTACTTC.

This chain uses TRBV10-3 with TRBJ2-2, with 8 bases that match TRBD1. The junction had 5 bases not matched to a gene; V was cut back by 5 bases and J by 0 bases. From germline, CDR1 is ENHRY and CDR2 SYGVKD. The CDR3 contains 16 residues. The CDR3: CAISNTGGPNTGELFF. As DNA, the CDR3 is TGTGCCATCAGTAATACAGGGGGACCGAACACCGGGGAGCTGTTTTTT.

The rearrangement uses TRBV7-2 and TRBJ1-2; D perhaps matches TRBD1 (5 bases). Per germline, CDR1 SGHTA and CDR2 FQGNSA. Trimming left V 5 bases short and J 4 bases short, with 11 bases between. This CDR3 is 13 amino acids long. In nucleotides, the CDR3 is TGTGCCAGCAGCGGCCCAGGGACCTATGGCTACACCTTC. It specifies CASSGPGTYGYTF.

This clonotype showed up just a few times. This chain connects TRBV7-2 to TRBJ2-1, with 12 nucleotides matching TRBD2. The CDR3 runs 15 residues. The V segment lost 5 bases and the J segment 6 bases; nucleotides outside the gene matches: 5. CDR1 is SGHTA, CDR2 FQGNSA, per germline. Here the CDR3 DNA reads TGTGCCAGCAGCCTGCTAGCGGGGGGGACCAATGAGCAGTTCTTC. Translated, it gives CASSLLAGGTNEQFF.

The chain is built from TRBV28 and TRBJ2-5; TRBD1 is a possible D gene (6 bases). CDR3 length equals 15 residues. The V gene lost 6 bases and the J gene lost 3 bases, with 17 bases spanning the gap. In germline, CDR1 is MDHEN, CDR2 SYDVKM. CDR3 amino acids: CASSLPTGIKETQYF. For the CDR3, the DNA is TGTGCCAGCAGCCTACCCACAGGGATAAAAGAGACCCAGTACTTC.

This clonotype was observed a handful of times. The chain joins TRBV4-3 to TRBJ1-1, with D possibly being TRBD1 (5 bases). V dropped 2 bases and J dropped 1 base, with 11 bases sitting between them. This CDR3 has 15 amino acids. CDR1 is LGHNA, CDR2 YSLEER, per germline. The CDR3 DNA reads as TGCGCCAGCAGCCAAACGACAGCCTCGAACACTGAAGCTTTCTTT. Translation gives CASSQTTASNTEAFF.

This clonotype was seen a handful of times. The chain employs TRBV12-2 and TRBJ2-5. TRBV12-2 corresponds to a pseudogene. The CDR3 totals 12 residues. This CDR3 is CASRLDKETQYF. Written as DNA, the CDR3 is TGTGCAAGTCGCTTAGATAAAGAGACCCAGTACTTC.

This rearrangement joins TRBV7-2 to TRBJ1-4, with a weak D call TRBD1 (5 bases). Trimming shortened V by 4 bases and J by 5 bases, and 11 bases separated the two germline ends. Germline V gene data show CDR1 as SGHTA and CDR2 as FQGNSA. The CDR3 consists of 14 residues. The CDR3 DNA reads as TGTGCCAGCAGCTGGAGGGGTGGAAATGAAAAACTGTTTTTT. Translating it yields CASSWRGGNEKLFF.

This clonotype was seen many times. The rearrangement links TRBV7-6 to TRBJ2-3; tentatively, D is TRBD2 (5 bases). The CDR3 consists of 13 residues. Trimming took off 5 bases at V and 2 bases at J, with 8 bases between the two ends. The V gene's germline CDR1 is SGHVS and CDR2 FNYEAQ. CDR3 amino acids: CASSSGPTDTQYF. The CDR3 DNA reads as TGTGCCAGCAGCAGCGGCCCCACAGATACGCAGTATTTT. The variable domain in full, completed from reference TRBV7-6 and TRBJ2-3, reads GAGVSQSPRYKVTKRGQDVALRCDPISGHVSLYWYRQALGQGPEFLTYFNYEAQQDKSGLPNDRFSAERPEGSISTLTIQRTEQRDSAMYRCASSSGPTDTQYFGPGTRLTVL.

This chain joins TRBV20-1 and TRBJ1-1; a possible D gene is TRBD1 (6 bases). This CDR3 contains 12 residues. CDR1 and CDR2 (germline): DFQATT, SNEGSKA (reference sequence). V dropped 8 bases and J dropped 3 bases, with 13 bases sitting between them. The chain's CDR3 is CSRVGGHTEAFF. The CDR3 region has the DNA TGCAGTCGGGTGGGGGGCCACACTGAAGCTTTCTTT.

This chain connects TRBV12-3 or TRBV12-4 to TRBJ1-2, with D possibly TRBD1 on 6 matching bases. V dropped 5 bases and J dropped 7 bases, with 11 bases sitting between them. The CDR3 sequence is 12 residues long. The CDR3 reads CASSLGASGYTF. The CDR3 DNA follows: TGTGCCAGCAGTCTGGGGGCAAGTGGCTACACCTTC.

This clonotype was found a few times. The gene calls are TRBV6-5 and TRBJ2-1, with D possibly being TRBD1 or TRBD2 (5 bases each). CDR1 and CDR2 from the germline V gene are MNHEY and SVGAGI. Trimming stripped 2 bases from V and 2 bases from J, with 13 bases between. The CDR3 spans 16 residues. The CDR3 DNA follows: TGTGCCAGCAGTTACGAGGGGACCGCCACCTACAATGAGCAGTTCTTC. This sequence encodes CASSYEGTATYNEQFF.

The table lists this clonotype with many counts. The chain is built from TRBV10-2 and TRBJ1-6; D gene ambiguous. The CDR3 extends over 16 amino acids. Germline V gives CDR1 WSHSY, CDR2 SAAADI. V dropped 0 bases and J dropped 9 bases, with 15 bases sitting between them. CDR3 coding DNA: TGCGCCAGCAGTGAGTCATCAGACCCGGGGAGTTCACCCCTCCACTTT. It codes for CASSESSDPGSSPLHF.

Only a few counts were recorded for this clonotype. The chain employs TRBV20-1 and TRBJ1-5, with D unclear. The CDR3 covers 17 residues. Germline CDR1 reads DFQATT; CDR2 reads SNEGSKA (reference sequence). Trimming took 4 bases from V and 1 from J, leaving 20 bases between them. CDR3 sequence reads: CSATIGYGFSSNQPQHF. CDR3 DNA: TGCAGTGCTACTATAGGTTATGGATTTTCGAGCAATCAGCCCCAGCATTTT.

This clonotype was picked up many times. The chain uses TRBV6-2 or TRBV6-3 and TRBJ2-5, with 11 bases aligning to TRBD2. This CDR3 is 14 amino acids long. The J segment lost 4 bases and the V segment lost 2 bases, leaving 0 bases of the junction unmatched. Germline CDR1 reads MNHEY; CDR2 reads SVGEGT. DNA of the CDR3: TGTGCCAGCAGTTACCTAGCGGGAGGAGAGACCCAGTACTTC. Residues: CASSYLAGGETQYF.

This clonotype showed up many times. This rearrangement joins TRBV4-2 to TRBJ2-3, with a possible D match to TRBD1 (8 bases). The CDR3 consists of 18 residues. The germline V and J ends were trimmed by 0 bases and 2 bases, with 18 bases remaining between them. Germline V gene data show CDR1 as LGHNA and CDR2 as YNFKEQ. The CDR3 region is CASSQDRGQGGNTDTQYF. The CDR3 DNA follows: TGTGCCAGCAGCCAAGATCGCGGACAGGGAGGGAACACAGATACGCAGTATTTT.

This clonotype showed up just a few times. This CDR3 reads CASSQDVRQLNTEAFF. The CDR3 nucleotides read TGCGCCAGCAGCCAAGATGTACGACAGTTGAACACTGAAGCTTTCTTT. The chain combines TRBV4-3 with TRBJ1-1; D might be TRBD1 (5 bases). The V gene lost 0 bases and the J gene lost 0 bases, with 11 bases spanning the gap. CDR1 is LGHNA and CDR2 is YSLEER in the germline V gene. CDR3 length: 16 residues.

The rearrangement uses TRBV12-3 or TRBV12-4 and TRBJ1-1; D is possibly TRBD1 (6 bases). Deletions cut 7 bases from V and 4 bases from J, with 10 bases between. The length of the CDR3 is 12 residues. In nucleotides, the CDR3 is TGTGCCAGCATGTTGACAGGCACTGAAGCTTTCTTT. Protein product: CASMLTGTEAFF.

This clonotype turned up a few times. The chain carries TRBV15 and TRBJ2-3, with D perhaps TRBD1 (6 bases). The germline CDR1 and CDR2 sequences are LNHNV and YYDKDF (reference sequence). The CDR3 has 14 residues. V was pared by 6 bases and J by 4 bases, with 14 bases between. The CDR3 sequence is CATRPAGVADTQYF. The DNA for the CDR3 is TGTGCCACCAGGCCGGCAGGGGTGGCAGATACGCAGTATTTT.

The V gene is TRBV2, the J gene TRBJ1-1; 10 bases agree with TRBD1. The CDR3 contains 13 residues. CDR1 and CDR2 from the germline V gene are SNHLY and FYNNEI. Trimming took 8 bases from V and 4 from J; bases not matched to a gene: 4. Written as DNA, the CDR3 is TGTGCCAGCGACCGGGACAGGGGCACTGAAGCTTTCTTT. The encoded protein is CASDRDRGTEAFF.

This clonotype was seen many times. The CDR3 region has the DNA TGTGCCAGCAGTTTTGGGGGGGGGCACAATGAGCAGTTCTTC. This sequence encodes CASSFGGGHNEQFF. The chain joins TRBV12-3 or TRBV12-4 to TRBJ2-1; the D gene is possibly TRBD2 (7 bases). The CDR3 is 14 residues long. Trimming shortened V by 3 bases and J by 5 bases, and 11 bases separated the two germline ends.

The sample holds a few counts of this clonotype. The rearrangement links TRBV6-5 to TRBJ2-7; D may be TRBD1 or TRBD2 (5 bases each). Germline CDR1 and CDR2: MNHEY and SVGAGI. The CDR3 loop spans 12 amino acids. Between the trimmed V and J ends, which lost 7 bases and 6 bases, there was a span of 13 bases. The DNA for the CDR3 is TGTGCCAGCAAAGAGGGGCTGGGCGAGCAGTACTTC. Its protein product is CASKEGLGEQYF.

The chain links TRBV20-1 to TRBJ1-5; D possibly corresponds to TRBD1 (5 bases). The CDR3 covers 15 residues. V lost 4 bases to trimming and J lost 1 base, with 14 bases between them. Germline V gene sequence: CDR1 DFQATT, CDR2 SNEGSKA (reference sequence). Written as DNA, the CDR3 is TGCAGTGCTACCGGGCAGGGCGGCAGCAATCAGCCCCAGCATTTT. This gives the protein CSATGQGGSNQPQHF.

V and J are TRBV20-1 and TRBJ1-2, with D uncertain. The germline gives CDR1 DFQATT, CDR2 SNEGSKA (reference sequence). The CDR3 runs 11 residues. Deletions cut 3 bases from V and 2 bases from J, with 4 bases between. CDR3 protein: CSASINYGYTF. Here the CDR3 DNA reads TGCAGTGCTAGTATCAACTATGGCTACACCTTC.

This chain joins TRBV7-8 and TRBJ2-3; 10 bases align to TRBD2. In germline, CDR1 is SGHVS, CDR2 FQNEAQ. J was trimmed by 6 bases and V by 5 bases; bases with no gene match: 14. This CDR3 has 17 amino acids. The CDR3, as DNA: TGTGCCAGCAGCAAAGATGGGACTAGCGCCTCTAGCGATACGCAGTATTTT. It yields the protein CASSKDGTSASSDTQYF.

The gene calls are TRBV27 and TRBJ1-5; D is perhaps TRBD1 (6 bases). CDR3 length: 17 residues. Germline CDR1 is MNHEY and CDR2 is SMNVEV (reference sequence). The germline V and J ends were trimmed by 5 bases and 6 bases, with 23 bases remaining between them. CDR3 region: CASSLYMPGRGGQPQHF. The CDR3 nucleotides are TGTGCCAGCAGTCTATACATGCCGGGCAGGGGCGGTCAGCCCCAGCATTTT.